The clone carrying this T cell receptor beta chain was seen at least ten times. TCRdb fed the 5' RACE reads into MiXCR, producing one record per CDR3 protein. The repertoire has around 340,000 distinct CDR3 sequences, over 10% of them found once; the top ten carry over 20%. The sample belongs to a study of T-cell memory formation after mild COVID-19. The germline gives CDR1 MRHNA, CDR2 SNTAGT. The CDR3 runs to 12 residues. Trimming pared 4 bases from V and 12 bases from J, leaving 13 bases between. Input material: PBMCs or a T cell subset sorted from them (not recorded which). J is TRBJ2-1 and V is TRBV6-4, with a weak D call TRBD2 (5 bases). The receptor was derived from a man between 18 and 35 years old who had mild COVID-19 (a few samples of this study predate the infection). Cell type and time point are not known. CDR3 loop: CASSAGLHWQFF. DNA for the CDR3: TGTGCCAGCAGTGCCGGACTGCACTGGCAGTTCTTC.